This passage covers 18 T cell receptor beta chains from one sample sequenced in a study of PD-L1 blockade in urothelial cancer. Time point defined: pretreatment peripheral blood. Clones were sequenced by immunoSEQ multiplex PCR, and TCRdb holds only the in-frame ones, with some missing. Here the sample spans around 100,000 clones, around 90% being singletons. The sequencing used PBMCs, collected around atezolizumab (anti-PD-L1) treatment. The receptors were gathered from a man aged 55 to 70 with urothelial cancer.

CDR3 loop: CASSLGLAGTNTGELFF. CDR3 DNA sequence: TGTGCCAGCAGCCTGGGACTAGCGGGGACGAACACCGGGGAGCTGTTTTTT. The V call is TRBV7-6, the J call TRBJ2-2; 13 nucleotides agree with TRBD2. Trimming at V came to 5 bases and at J to 0 bases, leaving 3 bases not matched to a gene. This CDR3 contains 17 residues. The germline V gene encodes CDR1 SGHVS and CDR2 FNYEAQ.

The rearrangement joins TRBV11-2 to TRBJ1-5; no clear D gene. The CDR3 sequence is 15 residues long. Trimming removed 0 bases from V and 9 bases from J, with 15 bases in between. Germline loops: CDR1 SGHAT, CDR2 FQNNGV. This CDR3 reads CASSLDSAGPSPQHF. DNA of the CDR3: TGTGCCAGCAGCTTAGATAGCGCAGGTCCTTCGCCCCAGCATTTT.

CDR3 sequence reads: CASSPTGSGNTIYF. The CDR3 DNA sequence: TGTGCCAGCAGCCCGACAGGGTCTGGAAACACCATATATTTT. The V gene is TRBV6-6, the J gene TRBJ1-3; 7 bases align to TRBD1. J gave up 1 base and V 6 bases, and 3 bases lay outside the gene matches. Per germline, CDR1 MNHNY and CDR2 SVGAGI (reference sequence). The CDR3 has 14 residues.

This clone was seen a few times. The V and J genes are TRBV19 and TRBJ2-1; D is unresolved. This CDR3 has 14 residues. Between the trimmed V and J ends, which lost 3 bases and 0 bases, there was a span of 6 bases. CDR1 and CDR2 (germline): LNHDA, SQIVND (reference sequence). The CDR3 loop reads CASSMMSSYNEQFF. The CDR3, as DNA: TGTGCCAGTAGTATGATGAGCTCCTACAATGAGCAGTTCTTC.

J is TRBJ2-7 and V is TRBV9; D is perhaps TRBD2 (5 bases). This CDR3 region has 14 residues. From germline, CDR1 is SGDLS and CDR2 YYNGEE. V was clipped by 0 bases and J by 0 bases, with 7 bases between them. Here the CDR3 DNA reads TGTGCCAGCAGCGTAGCTAGCCCCTCCTACGAGCAGTACTTC. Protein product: CASSVASPSYEQYF.

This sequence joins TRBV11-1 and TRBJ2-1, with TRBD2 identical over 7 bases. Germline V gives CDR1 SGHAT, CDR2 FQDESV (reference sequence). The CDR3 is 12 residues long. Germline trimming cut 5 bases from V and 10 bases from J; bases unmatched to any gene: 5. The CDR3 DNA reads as TGTGCCAGCAGCCCGGGGACTATGGAGCAGTTCTTC. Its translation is CASSPGTMEQFF.

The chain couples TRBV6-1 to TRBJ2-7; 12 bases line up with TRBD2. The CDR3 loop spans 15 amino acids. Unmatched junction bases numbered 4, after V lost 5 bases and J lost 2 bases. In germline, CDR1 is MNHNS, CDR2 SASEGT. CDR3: CASSSLAGGPYEQYF. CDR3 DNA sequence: TGTGCCAGCAGTTCTCTAGCGGGAGGGCCCTACGAGCAGTACTTC.

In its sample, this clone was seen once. The CDR3 reads CASSHSGTGNEQFF. Here the CDR3 DNA reads TGTGCCAGCAGCCATAGCGGGACCGGTAATGAGCAGTTCTTC. The V and J genes are TRBV7-2 and TRBJ2-1; TRBD2 matches at 8 bases. CDR1 is SGHTA, CDR2 FQGNSA, per germline. This CDR3 comprises 14 residues. Unmatched junction bases numbered 7, after V lost 5 bases and J lost 7 bases.

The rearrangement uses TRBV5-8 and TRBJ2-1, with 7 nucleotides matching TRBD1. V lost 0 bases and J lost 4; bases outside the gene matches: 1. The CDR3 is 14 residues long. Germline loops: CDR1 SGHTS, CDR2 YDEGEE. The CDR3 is CASSLGDSYNEQFF. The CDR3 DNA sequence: TGTGCCAGCAGCTTGGGGGACAGTTACAATGAGCAGTTCTTC.

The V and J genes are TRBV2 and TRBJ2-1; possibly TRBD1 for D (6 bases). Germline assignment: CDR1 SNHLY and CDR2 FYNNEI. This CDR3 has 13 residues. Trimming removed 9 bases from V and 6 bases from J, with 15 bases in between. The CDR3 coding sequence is TGTGCCAGTCATGCCCAAGGGGGCAATGAGCAGTTCTTC. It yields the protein CASHAQGGNEQFF.

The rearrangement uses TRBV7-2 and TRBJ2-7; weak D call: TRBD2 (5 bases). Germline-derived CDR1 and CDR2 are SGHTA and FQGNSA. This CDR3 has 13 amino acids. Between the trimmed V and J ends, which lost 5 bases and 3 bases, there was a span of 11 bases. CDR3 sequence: CASSRGRFYEQYF. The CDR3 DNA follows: TGTGCCAGCAGCCGAGGGCGGTTCTACGAGCAGTACTTC.

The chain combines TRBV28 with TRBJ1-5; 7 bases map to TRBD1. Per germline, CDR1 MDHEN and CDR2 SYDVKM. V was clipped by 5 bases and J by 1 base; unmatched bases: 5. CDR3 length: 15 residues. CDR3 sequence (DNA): TGTGCCAGCAGTGTCTACAGGGGCAGCAATCAGCCCCAGCATTTT. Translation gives CASSVYRGSNQPQHF.

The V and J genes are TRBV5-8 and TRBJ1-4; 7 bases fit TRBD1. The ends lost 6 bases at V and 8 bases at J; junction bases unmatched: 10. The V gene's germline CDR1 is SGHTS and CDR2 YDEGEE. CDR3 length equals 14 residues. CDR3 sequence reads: CASTPTGVEEKLFF. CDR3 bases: TGTGCCAGCACCCCTACAGGGGTGGAGGAAAAACTGTTTTTT.

The CDR3 region is CASSSPGQAYEQYF. CDR3 coding DNA: TGTGCCAGCAGTTCACCGGGACAGGCCTACGAGCAGTACTTC. This rearrangement joins TRBV28 to TRBJ2-7, with 8 bases matching TRBD1. After removal of 4 bases from V and 2 bases from J, the junction contained 4 bases not matched to a gene. This CDR3 region has 14 residues. Germline CDR1 reads MDHEN; CDR2 reads SYDVKM.

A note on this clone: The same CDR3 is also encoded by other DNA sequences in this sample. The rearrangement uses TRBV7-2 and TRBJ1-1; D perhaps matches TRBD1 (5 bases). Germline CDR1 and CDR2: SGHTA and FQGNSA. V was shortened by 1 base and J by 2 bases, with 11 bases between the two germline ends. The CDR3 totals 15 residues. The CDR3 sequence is CASSLGAGLNTEAFF. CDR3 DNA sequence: TGTGCCAGCAGCTTAGGAGCAGGGCTTAACACTGAAGCTTTCTTT.

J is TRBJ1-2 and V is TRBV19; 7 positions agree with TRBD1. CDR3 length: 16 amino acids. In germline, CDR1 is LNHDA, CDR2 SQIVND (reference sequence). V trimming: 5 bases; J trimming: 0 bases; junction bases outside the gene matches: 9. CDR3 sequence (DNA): TGTGCCAGTAGTCCGGGGACAGCTGAAGCTAACTATGGCTACACCTTC. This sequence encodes CASSPGTAEANYGYTF.

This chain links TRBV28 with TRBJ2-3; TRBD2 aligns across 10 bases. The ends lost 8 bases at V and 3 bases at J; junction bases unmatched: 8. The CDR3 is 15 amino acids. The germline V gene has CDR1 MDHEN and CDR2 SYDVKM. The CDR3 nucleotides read TGTGCCAGCTCGGGCAGCGGGGGGGCAACAGATACGCAGTATTTT. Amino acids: CASSGSGGATDTQYF. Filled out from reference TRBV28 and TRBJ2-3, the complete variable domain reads DVKVTQSSRYLVKRTGEKVFLECVQDMDHENMFWYRQDPGLGLRLIYFSYDVKMKEKGDIPEGYSVSREKKERFSLILESASTNQTSMYLCASSGSGGATDTQYFGPGTRLTVL.

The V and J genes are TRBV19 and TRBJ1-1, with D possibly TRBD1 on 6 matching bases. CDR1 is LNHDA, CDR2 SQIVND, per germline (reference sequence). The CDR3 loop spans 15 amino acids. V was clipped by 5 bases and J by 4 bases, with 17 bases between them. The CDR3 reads CASSALTGLGTEAFF. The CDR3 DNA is TGTGCCAGTAGTGCCCTTACAGGGTTGGGCACTGAAGCTTTCTTT.